The rows below give T cell receptor beta chains drawn from one sample of a study of monozygotic twins with inflammatory bowel disease. TCRdb reprocessed the 5' RACE reads and stores each CDR3 protein as one record, lacking DNA. This sample's clone table lists approximately 400,000 distinct CDR3 sequences. The sequenced sample was blood. These receptors all stem from a human donor with ulcerative colitis or Crohn's disease, or a healthy co-twin of an affected twin (not recorded which). The CDR3 runs from the conserved cysteine through the conserved F or W.

J: TRBJ2-3
V: TRBV15
CDR3: CATKAVGVRGDTQYF

J: TRBJ2-6
V: TRBV5-1
CDR3: CASFHGGSTGANVLTF

J: TRBJ2-2
V: TRBV7-3
CDR3: CASSLGGRGTTGELFF

J: TRBJ2-3
V: TRBV5-1
CDR3: CARRTATDTQYF

J: TRBJ2-3
V: TRBV10-3
CDR3: CAISESSRRADTQYF

J: TRBJ2-3
V: TRBV19
CDR3: CASSHGWRSTDTQYF

J: TRBJ2-3
V: TRBV4-1
CDR3: CASSQPQGKSTDTQYF

J: TRBJ2-2
V: TRBV9
CDR3: CASSVGRIGVGGELFF

J: TRBJ2-7
V: TRBV5-4
CDR3: CASSSPGQGLGGVYEQYF

J: TRBJ2-7
V: TRBV5-1
CDR3: CASSLVGGSYEQYF

J: TRBJ2-1
V: TRBV6-2/TRBV6-3
CDR3: CASTSRQGVNEQFF

J: TRBJ2-2
V: TRBV7-9
CDR3: CASSLGLAGPGELFF

J: TRBJ2-2
V: TRBV10-3
CDR3: CATLGTMNTGELFF

J: TRBJ2-1
V: TRBV20-1
CDR3: CSAGSPLTNEQFF

J: TRBJ2-3
V: TRBV20-1
CDR3: CSANGLAGGRGDTQYF

J: TRBJ1-4
V: TRBV20-1
CDR3: CSAREREKLFF

J: TRBJ2-2
V: TRBV3-1
CDR3: CASSQPTRQPGELFF